This is a list of T cell receptor beta chains from one sample in a study of OX40 agonist ivuxolimab in advanced cancers. Profiling relied on immunoSEQ multiplex PCR, and the TCRdb table lists in-frame clones only, not all of them. The profile shows about 96,000 clones, about 84% of them singletons. The input for sequencing was CD4+ or CD8+ T cells sorted from blood, taken in a trial of the OX40 agonist ivuxolimab. The receptors derive from an adult with an advanced solid tumor such as melanoma, head and neck, liver or kidney cancer. CDR3s include the opening cysteine and the closing phenylalanine or tryptophan. The order of the fields is clone size, J gene, D gene, V gene, CDR3 DNA, CDR3 protein. D genes are given only for firm matches. Clone size is stated in some rows and not others, as once, few, many or a class when expanded.

size: few; J: TRBJ1-3; D: NA; V: TRBV11-2; DNA: TGTGCCAGCAGCTTAGATCGGGTGAGAAACACCATATATTTT; CDR3: CASSLDRVRNTIYF
size: NA; J: TRBJ1-5; D: NA; V: TRBV5-8; DNA: TGTGCCAGCAGCTTGAGTGGGAGAGGGAATCAGCCCCAGCATTTT; CDR3: CASSLSGRGNQPQHF
size: NA; J: TRBJ2-7; D: NA; V: TRBV2; DNA: TGTGCCAGCAGTGATGGTCAGATCTTGGACGAGCAGTACTTC; CDR3: CASSDGQILDEQYF
size: NA; J: TRBJ2-7; D: TRBD1; V: TRBV27; DNA: TGTGCCAGCAGCAGAGGGACAGGGGGGTACGAGCAGTACTTC; CDR3: CASSRGTGGYEQYF
size: NA; J: TRBJ2-1; D: NA; V: TRBV12-5; DNA: TGTGCTAGTGGTTTGAACCGGGGGACCGGGAATGAGCAGTTCTTC; CDR3: CASGLNRGTGNEQFF
size: NA; J: TRBJ1-3; D: NA; V: TRBV6-1; DNA: TGTGCCAGCAGTGAAGCAAGCTCTGGAAACACCATATATTTT; CDR3: CASSEASSGNTIYF
size: NA; J: TRBJ2-7; D: NA; V: TRBV2; DNA: TGTGCCAGCAGACCCGGACAGACGCTCTACGAGCAGTACTTC; CDR3: CASRPGQTLYEQYF
size: once; J: TRBJ1-2; D: NA; V: TRBV5-1; DNA: TGCGCCAGCAGCGGGTGGGACATAGGAGGCTACACCTTC; CDR3: CASSGWDIGGYTF
size: NA; J: TRBJ1-5; D: NA; V: TRBV4-2; DNA: TGTGCCAGCAGCCAAGAAGCTAAAAACGGGTATCAGCCCCAGCATTTT; CDR3: CASSQEAKNGYQPQHF
size: NA; J: TRBJ2-5; D: NA; V: TRBV20-1; DNA: TGCAGTGCCACTAGAGAGACCCAGTACTTC; CDR3: CSATRETQYF
size: NA; J: TRBJ2-2; D: TRBD1; V: TRBV11-2; DNA: TGTGCCACATACAGGGGACACACCGGGGAGCTGTTTTTT; CDR3: CATYRGHTGELFF
size: NA; J: TRBJ2-1; D: TRBD2; V: TRBV7-2; DNA: TGTGCCAGCAGCTGGGCCGGGACTAGCGCCTCCTACAATGAGCAGTTCTTC; CDR3: CASSWAGTSASYNEQFF
size: NA; J: TRBJ1-6; D: NA; V: TRBV7-2; DNA: TGTGCCAGCAGCTTAGAGGCGTCGGGGAATTCACCCCTCCACTTT; CDR3: CASSLEASGNSPLHF
size: NA; J: TRBJ2-2; D: NA; V: TRBV5-1; DNA: TGCGCCAGCAGCTTGACCCCGAACACCGGGGAGCTGTTTTTT; CDR3: CASSLTPNTGELFF
size: NA; J: TRBJ2-7; D: TRBD1; V: TRBV10-3; DNA: TGTGCCATCAGGGGCGCAGGAGGGACAGGGTCTACCTACGAGCAGTACTTC; CDR3: CAIRGAGGTGSTYEQYF
size: NA; J: TRBJ1-5; D: NA; V: TRBV27; DNA: TGTGCCAGCAGTTTTTTCGGCCAGCCCCAGCATTTT; CDR3: CASSFFGQPQHF
size: NA; J: TRBJ1-1; D: NA; V: TRBV19; DNA: TGTGCCAGTAGTATTCAAACCGAAGCTTTCTTT; CDR3: CASSIQTEAFF
size: NA; J: TRBJ1-5; D: TRBD1; V: TRBV5-1; DNA: TGCGCCAGCAGCCACGGGACAGGGGATCAGCCCCAGCATTTT; CDR3: CASSHGTGDQPQHF
size: NA; J: TRBJ1-2; D: NA; V: TRBV6-1; DNA: TGTGCCAGCAGCCCGGAACGGCGGGCCTATGGCTACACCTTC; CDR3: CASSPERRAYGYTF
size: NA; J: TRBJ1-5; D: TRBD1; V: TRBV6-6; DNA: TGTGCCAGCAGTTCACAGGGGGCTAGCAATCAGCCCCAGCATTTT; CDR3: CASSSQGASNQPQHF
size: once; J: TRBJ2-1; D: NA; V: TRBV19; DNA: TGTGCCAGTAGTAATAGTGTGGAATCCTACAATGAGCAGTTCTTC; CDR3: CASSNSVESYNEQFF
size: NA; J: TRBJ2-3; D: TRBD2; V: TRBV4-3; DNA: TGCGCCAGCAGCCAAGATGGGGCGGGGGGGCGCACAGATACGCAGTATTTT; CDR3: CASSQDGAGGRTDTQYF
size: NA; J: TRBJ2-5; D: NA; V: TRBV5-8; DNA: TGTGCCAGCAGCCTTCCCCCCCGAGAGACCCAGTACTTC; CDR3: CASSLPPRETQYF
size: NA; J: TRBJ1-1; D: NA; V: TRBV5-4; DNA: TGTGCCAGCAGCTTGTACGGGGTTGGAACTGAAGCTTTCTTT; CDR3: CASSLYGVGTEAFF
size: NA; J: TRBJ2-7; D: TRBD1; V: TRBV5-1; DNA: TGCGCCAGCAGCTCAGGACAGGGGGCGGTCGAGCAGTACTTC; CDR3: CASSSGQGAVEQYF
size: NA; J: TRBJ1-1; D: NA; V: TRBV6-1; DNA: TGTGCCAGCGGGATTGGGTCTTACACTGAAGCTTTCTTT; CDR3: CASGIGSYTEAFF
size: NA; J: TRBJ1-5; D: NA; V: TRBV7-6; DNA: TGTGCCAGCAGTCGTGGGGCGGGCAATCAGCCCCAGCATTTT; CDR3: CASSRGAGNQPQHF
size: NA; J: TRBJ1-2; D: TRBD1; V: TRBV6-5; DNA: TGTGCCAGCAGCTTAGGGGACAGGGCCTATGGCTACACCTTC; CDR3: CASSLGDRAYGYTF
size: NA; J: TRBJ1-1; D: TRBD1; V: TRBV6-1; DNA: TGTGCCGTACAAGACAGGGGAGGAACTGAAGCTTTCTTT; CDR3: CAVQDRGGTEAFF
size: NA; J: TRBJ2-7; D: NA; V: TRBV6-5; DNA: TGTGCCAGCAGTTACTCGGGGGAATACGAGCAGTACTTC; CDR3: CASSYSGEYEQYF
size: NA; J: TRBJ2-1; D: TRBD1; V: TRBV18; DNA: TGTGCCAGCTCACCAGGAACAGGGGAGTACAATGAGCAGTTCTTC; CDR3: CASSPGTGEYNEQFF
size: NA; J: TRBJ2-1; D: NA; V: TRBV30; DNA: TGTGCCTGGGCAGGGAGCTCCTACAATGAGCAGTTCTTC; CDR3: CAWAGSSYNEQFF
size: NA; J: TRBJ1-1; D: NA; V: TRBV7-8; DNA: TGTGCCAGCAGCTTTACATCTCGTCCCGGAGATGAAGCTTTCTTT; CDR3: CASSFTSRPGDEAFF
size: NA; J: TRBJ2-2; D: NA; V: TRBV6-5; DNA: TGTGCCAGCAGAGGGATAGGGTCCGGGGAGCTGTTTTTT; CDR3: CASRGIGSGELFF
size: NA; J: TRBJ1-4; D: TRBD1; V: TRBV7-8; DNA: TGTGCCAGCAGCCCGGGACAGGGCCCCGAAAAACTGTTTTTT; CDR3: CASSPGQGPEKLFF
size: NA; J: TRBJ1-2; D: TRBD1; V: TRBV6-5; DNA: TGTGCCAGCAGCCCAACCCCGACAGGGTCTGGCTACACCTTC; CDR3: CASSPTPTGSGYTF
size: NA; J: TRBJ2-7; D: TRBD2; V: TRBV10-1; DNA: TGCGCCAGCAGTGAGGGACTAGCGGAGACCCTAGGGGAGCAGTACTTC; CDR3: CASSEGLAETLGEQYF
size: once; J: TRBJ2-7; D: TRBD1; V: TRBV7-2; DNA: TGTGCCAGCAGCTCCAACAGCCGGGGACAGGGGACTGTGGACGAGCAGTACTTC; CDR3: CASSSNSRGQGTVDEQYF
size: few; J: TRBJ1-3; D: NA; V: TRBV19; DNA: TGTGCCAGTAGTATACGGGGCGTTAACTCTGGAAACACCATATATTTT; CDR3: CASSIRGVNSGNTIYF
size: few; J: TRBJ2-3; D: NA; V: TRBV7-9; DNA: TGTGCCAGCAGCTCGGGGGTCAACACAGATACGCAGTATTTT; CDR3: CASSSGVNTDTQYF
size: NA; J: TRBJ1-5; D: NA; V: TRBV15; DNA: TGTGCCACCAGCGCTGAACAGGGACGCAATCAGCCCCAGCATTTT; CDR3: CATSAEQGRNQPQHF
size: once; J: TRBJ2-6; D: NA; V: TRBV6-5; DNA: TGTGCCAGCAGTTCCGGGGACCTCTCTGGGGCCAACGTCCTGACTTTC; CDR3: CASSSGDLSGANVLTF
size: once; J: TRBJ2-7; D: TRBD1; V: TRBV11-2; DNA: TGTGCCAGCAGCTTGGGTAGGACAGGGCCCTACGAGCAGTACTTC; CDR3: CASSLGRTGPYEQYF
size: few; J: TRBJ1-5; D: TRBD1; V: TRBV18; DNA: TGTGCCAGCTCGATGGGACAGACAAATCAGCCCCAGCATTTT; CDR3: CASSMGQTNQPQHF
size: NA; J: TRBJ2-7; D: NA; V: TRBV12-5; DNA: TGTGCTAGTGGGGAGAACTTCTACTACGAGCAGTACTTC; CDR3: CASGENFYYEQYF
size: NA; J: TRBJ1-1; D: TRBD1; V: TRBV6-5; DNA: TGTGCCAGCAGTTCTGGGACAGCGAACACTGAAGCTTTCTTT; CDR3: CASSSGTANTEAFF
size: NA; J: TRBJ1-5; D: NA; V: TRBV19; DNA: TGTGCCAGTAGTTTGGGAAGTGGGCAGCCCCAGCATTTT; CDR3: CASSLGSGQPQHF
size: NA; J: TRBJ2-7; D: NA; V: TRBV9; DNA: TGTGCCAGCAGCGCCCGAGGTCAGGGAGAAGTATACGAGCAGTACTTC; CDR3: CASSARGQGEVYEQYF
size: NA; J: TRBJ2-7; D: NA; V: TRBV11-3; DNA: TGTGCCAGCAGCTTAGAGGCAAGGGAAGGCTACGAGCAGTACTTC; CDR3: CASSLEAREGYEQYF
size: NA; J: TRBJ1-2; D: NA; V: TRBV28; DNA: TGTGCCAGCAGTCAGAATAGGAACTATGGCTACACCTTC; CDR3: CASSQNRNYGYTF
size: once; J: TRBJ1-1; D: NA; V: TRBV20-1; DNA: TGCAGTGCCCGGGCGAACACTGAAGCTTTCTTT; CDR3: CSARANTEAFF
size: NA; J: TRBJ2-1; D: TRBD2; V: TRBV11-3; DNA: TGTGCCAGCAGCTCCTCTAGCGGGAGCTCCTACAATGAGCAGTTCTTC; CDR3: CASSSSSGSSYNEQFF
size: once; J: TRBJ2-1; D: TRBD1; V: TRBV5-1; DNA: TGCGCCAGCAGCCCTGGACAGGGTAGCGGTGAGCAGTTCTTC; CDR3: CASSPGQGSGEQFF
size: NA; J: TRBJ2-1; D: NA; V: TRBV23-1; DNA: TGCGCCAGCCCCCCCTCAGGATCGGCAGACAATGAGCAGTTCTTC; CDR3: CASPPSGSADNEQFF